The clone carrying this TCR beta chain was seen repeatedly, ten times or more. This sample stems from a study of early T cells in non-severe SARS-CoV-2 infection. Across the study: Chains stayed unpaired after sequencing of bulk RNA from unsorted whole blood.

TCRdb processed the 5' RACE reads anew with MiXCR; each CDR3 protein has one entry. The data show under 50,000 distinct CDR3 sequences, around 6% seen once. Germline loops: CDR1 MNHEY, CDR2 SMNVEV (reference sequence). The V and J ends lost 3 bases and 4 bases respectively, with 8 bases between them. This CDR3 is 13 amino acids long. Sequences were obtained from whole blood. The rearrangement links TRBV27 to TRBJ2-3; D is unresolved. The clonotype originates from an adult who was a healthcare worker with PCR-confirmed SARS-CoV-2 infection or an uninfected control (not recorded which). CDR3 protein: CASSFALADTQYF. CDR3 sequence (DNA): TGTGCCAGCAGTTTCGCTCTCGCAGATACGCAGTATTTT.